Below, 3 T cell receptor beta chains from the same sample are listed, as sequenced in a study of blood T cell repertoires in COVID-19. Assay: immunoSEQ multiplex PCR; the TCRdb copy retains only in-frame clones and omits some. Among more than 200,000 clones, 83% were seen once, and the ten largest hold 8.6%. The specimen was peripheral blood. These receptors came from a middle-aged man with active or convalescent COVID-19.

The chain has TRBV4-1 and TRBJ2-3, with no clear D. This CDR3 has 16 residues. The germline V gene has CDR1 MGHRA and CDR2 YSYEKL. V was trimmed by 2 bases and J by 0 bases, leaving 12 bases between them. In DNA form, the CDR3 reads TGCGCCAGCAGCCAATTCGAAACGAGGAGCACAGATACGCAGTATTTT. Translated, it gives CASSQFETRSTDTQYF.

The gene calls are TRBV11-3 and TRBJ1-2; TRBD1 aligns across 9 bases. Germline-derived CDR1 and CDR2 are SGHNT and YENEEA. CDR3 length: 19 residues. J gave up 4 bases and V 6 bases, and 21 bases lay outside the gene matches. The CDR3 coding sequence is TGTGCCAGCAGTTCCGATCTGGGACAGGGTCAGGGTTGGGGCTATGGCTACACCTTC. Translating gives CASSSDLGQGQGWGYGYTF.

This chain links TRBV7-8 with TRBJ2-7; no clear D. Trimming stripped 2 bases from V and 1 base from J, with 21 bases between. The CDR3 covers 18 residues. Germline-derived CDR1 and CDR2 are SGHVS and FQNEAQ. CDR3 bases: TGTGCCAGCAGCTTAAATCCTTCGGGTAGCTCCCCTTCCTACGAGCAGTACTTC. Its translation: CASSLNPSGSSPSYEQYF.